The 9 T cell receptor beta chains listed next were all sequenced from one sample in a study of identical twins (dated by TCRdb to the mid-2010s). The library was produced with 5' RACE. The instrument given in TCRdb is Illumina HiSeq 2000. TCRdb handled the public reads itself, with Q25 trimming in fastp and clone calling in MiXCR, and kept productive beta chains. All rows with the same CDR3 protein become a single entry with the most common DNA and genes. The sample includes some 250,000 distinct CDR3 sequences, with about an eighth observed a single time. Approximately 4% of the sample comes from the top ten. The same sample was also used in a study of yellow fever vaccine responses in identical twins.

Sequenced sample: memory (CD45RO+) T cells sorted from blood. This sample's cell subset or site label indicates: CD45RO+ enriched T cells. These receptors all come from a woman younger than 30 in good health.

This clonotype was seen ten or more times. The chain combines TRBV24-1 with TRBJ2-5; 8 nucleotides align to TRBD1. The V and J ends lost 4 bases and 5 bases, in that order; junction bases with no gene match: 8. Germline values: CDR1 KGHDR, CDR2 SFDVKD. This CDR3 comprises 15 residues. As DNA, the CDR3 is TGTGCCACCAGTGACCCCGACAGGGGCCAGGAGACCCAGTACTTC. This translates into CATSDPDRGQETQYF.

This clonotype was recorded a few times. The chain carries TRBV29-1 and TRBJ2-5, with D possibly matching TRBD2 (6 bases). CDR3 length: 14 residues. V dropped 5 bases and J dropped 2 bases, with 15 bases sitting between them. CDR1 is SQVTM and CDR2 is ANQGSEA in the germline V gene. As DNA, the CDR3 is TGCAGCGTTCGCCGAAGGGCGGGACAAGAGACCCAGTACTTC. Its protein product is CSVRRRAGQETQYF.

The chain joins TRBV5-1 to TRBJ2-2, with 7 bases lining up with TRBD1. Germline V gene lookup returns CDR1 SGHRS and CDR2 YFSETQ. This CDR3 comprises 16 residues. Unmatched junction bases numbered 10, after V lost 3 bases and J lost 5 bases. The CDR3 spells CASSWTQGVSTGELFF. The CDR3 nucleotides are TGCGCCAGCAGCTGGACCCAGGGGGTATCAACCGGGGAGCTGTTTTTT.

The CDR3 region is CASGQLGLAENKNIQYF. The CDR3 DNA reads as TGTGCCAGCGGGCAATTAGGACTAGCGGAGAACAAAAACATTCAGTACTTC. The genes are TRBV6-1 and TRBJ2-4; 10 bases agree with TRBD2. Germline V gives CDR1 MNHNS, CDR2 SASEGT. With 8 bases clipped from V and 3 bases from J, the junction kept 13 bases outside the gene matches. The CDR3 length is 17 residues.

Ten or more counts support this clonotype. This sequence joins TRBV7-8 and TRBJ2-2; perhaps TRBD1 as D (7 bases). The germline CDR1 and CDR2 sequences are SGHVS and FQNEAQ. This CDR3 comprises 17 residues. The V end lost 5 bases, the J end lost 3 bases, and 19 bases lay between the germline ends. CDR3 loop: CASSPGDREEYTGELFF. CDR3 DNA: TGTGCCAGCAGCCCCGGCGACAGGGAGGAGTACACCGGGGAGCTGTTTTTT.

V usage is TRBV5-1 and J usage is TRBJ2-4; possibly TRBD2 for D (6 bases). The V gene's germline CDR1 is SGHRS and CDR2 YFSETQ. Trimming removed 2 bases from V and 7 bases from J, with 10 bases in between. The CDR3 is 13 amino acids. CDR3: CASSLGGNNIQYF. The CDR3 bases are TGCGCCAGCAGCTTAGGAGGGAACAACATTCAGTACTTC.

This clonotype occurred a few times. The rearrangement joins TRBV3-1 to TRBJ2-5; D unresolved. The CDR3 has 12 residues. Trimming shortened V by 2 bases and J by 5 bases, and 6 bases separated the two germline ends. Germline V gene sequence: CDR1 LGHDT, CDR2 YNNKEL (reference sequence). In DNA, the CDR3 is TGTGCCAGCAGCCAAAACGATGAGACCCAGTACTTC. This translates into CASSQNDETQYF.

There are a few counts of this clonotype. CDR3 in amino acids: CSVLTSGNVNTGELFF. The CDR3 nucleotides read TGCAGCGTTCTTACTTCCGGGAACGTAAACACCGGGGAGCTGTTTTTT. The chain couples TRBV29-1 to TRBJ2-2, with D possibly TRBD2 on 5 matching bases. Germline lookup yields CDR1 SQVTM and CDR2 ANQGSEA. Trimming took off 5 bases at V and 2 bases at J, with 18 bases between the two ends. CDR3 length: 16 amino acids.

This clonotype was picked up a small number of times. This rearrangement joins TRBV10-3 to TRBJ2-3; TRBD2 is a possible D gene (5 bases). The CDR3 has 13 residues. The V end was cut by 5 bases, the J end by 4 bases, with 10 bases between. CDR1 and CDR2 from the germline V gene are ENHRY and SYGVKD. The DNA for the CDR3 is TGTGCCATCAGTCTGGAGGCTTCAGATACGCAGTATTTT. Amino acid sequence: CAISLEASDTQYF.